Sequencing of this T cell receptor (beta chain) was carried out in a study of blood T cell repertoires in COVID-19. About the research overall: Collection of acute and convalescent COVID-19 samples took place in the United States, Italy and Spain. In each case, the material was cDNA or gDNA derived from T cells, B-cell-depleted T cells, or PBMCs.

Participant-given clinical history determined each cohort assignment. From germline, CDR1 is MGHRA and CDR2 YSYEKL. V lost 7 bases, J lost 0 bases, and 19 bases lay in between. The CDR3 is 16 residues long. Original methodology: Estimation of nucleated cell counts was performed using reference gene primer amplification. Produced via immunoSEQ multiplex PCR; TCRdb's table is partial and in-frame only. V and J calls and clone size follow that table, whereas D and trimming were derived from the DNA. Of fewer than 350,000 clones in the sample, roughly 90% were seen once. The specimen was PBMCs or T cells enriched from blood (not recorded which). The V and J genes are TRBV4-1 and TRBJ2-7; D is uncertain. This receptor was identified in a woman younger than 35 with acute COVID-19. Written as DNA, the CDR3 is TGCGCCAGCACCCCGCGACACGTAACAGCCTCCTACGAGCAGTACTTC. It translates to CASTPRHVTASYEQYF.